Shown below are 2 T cell receptor beta chains from a single sample sequenced in a study of T cell responses to AZD1222 COVID-19 vaccine. Using immunoSEQ multiplex PCR, the repertoire was profiled, and TCRdb retains in-frame clones only, with some absent. The table includes about 130,000 clones, roughly 93% detected once. This sample comprised peripheral blood, obtained 28 days after the second AZD1222 dose. The receptors were gathered from an adult who received the AZD1222 COVID-19 vaccine.

The V call is TRBV11-3, the J call TRBJ2-1; 9 positions agree with TRBD1. CDR1 is SGHNT, CDR2 YENEEA, per germline. V lost 5 bases, J lost 6 bases, and 2 bases stayed unmatched. This CDR3 region has 13 residues. CDR3 bases: TGTGCCAGCAGCCCGGGACAGGGCAATGAGCAGTTCTTC. This encodes CASSPGQGNEQFF.

The rearrangement links TRBV21-1 to TRBJ1-5; TRBD1 is the table's D call, not checked against the DNA. TRBV21-1 is a documented pseudogene. The CDR3 runs to 14 residues. The CDR3 spells CASSTRQGHQPQHF. The CDR3 DNA reads TGTGCCAGCAGCACCCGACAGGGACATCAGCCCCAGCATTTT.